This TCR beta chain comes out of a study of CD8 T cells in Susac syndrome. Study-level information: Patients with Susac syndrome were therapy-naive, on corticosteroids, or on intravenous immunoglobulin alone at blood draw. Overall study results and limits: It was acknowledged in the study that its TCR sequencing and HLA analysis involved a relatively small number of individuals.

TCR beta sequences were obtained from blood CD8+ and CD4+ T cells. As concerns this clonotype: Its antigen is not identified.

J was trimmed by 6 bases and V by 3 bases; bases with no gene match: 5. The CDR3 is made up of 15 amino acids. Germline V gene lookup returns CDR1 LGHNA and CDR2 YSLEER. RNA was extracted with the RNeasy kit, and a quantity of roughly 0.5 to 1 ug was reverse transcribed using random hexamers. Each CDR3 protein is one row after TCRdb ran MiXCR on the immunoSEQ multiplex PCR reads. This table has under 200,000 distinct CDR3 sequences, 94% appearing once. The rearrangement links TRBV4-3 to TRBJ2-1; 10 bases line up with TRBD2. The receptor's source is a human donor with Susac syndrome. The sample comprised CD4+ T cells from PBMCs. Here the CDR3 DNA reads TGCGCCAGCAGCCACGTGGAGCGGGGGGGCAATGAGCAGTTCTTC. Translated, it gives CASSHVERGGNEQFF.